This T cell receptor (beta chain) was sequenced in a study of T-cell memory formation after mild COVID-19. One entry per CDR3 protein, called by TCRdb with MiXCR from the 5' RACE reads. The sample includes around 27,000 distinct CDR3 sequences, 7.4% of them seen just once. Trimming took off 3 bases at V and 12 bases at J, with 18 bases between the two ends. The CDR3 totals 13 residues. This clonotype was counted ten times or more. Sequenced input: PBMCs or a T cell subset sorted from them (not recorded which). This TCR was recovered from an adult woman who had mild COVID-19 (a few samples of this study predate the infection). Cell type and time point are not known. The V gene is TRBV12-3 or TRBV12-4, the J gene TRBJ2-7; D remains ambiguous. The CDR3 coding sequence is TGTGCCAGCAGTTTGAGTGCGCTCGGCAGGCTGTACTTC. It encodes CASSLSALGRLYF.